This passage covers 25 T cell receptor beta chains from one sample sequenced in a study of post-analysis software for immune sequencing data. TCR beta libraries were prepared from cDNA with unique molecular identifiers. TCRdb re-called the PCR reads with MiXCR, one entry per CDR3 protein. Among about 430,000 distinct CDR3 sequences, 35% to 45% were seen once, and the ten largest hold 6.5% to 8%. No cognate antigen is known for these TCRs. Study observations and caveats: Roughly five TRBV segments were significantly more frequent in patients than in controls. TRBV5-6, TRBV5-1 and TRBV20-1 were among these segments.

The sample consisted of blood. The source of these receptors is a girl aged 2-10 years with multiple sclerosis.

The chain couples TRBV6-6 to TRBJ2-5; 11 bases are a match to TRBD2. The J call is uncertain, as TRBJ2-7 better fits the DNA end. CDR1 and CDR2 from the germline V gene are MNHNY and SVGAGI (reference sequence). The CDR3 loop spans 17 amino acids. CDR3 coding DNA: TGTGCCAGCAGTTACTCGAGAGAGACTAGCGGGGATCACGAGCAGTACTTC. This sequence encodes CASSYSRETSGDHEQYF.

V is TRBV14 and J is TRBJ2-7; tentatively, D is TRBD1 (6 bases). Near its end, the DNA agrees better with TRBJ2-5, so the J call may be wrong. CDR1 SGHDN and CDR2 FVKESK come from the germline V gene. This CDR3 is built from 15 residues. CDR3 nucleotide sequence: TGTGCCAGCAGCCAAGAAGGGACAAAGAGGGAGACCCAGTACTTC. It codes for CASSQEGTKRETQYF.

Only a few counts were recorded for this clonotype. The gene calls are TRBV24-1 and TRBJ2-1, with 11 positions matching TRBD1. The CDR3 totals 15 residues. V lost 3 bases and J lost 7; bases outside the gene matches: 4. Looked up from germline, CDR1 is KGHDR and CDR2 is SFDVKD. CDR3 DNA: TGTGCCACCAGTGATCCTGGGACAGGGGGGAATGAGCAGTTCTTC. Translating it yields CATSDPGTGGNEQFF.

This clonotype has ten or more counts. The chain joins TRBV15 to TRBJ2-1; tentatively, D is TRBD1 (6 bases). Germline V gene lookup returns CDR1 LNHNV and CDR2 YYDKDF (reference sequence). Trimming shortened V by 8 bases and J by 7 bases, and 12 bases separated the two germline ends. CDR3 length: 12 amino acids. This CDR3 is CATVQGANEQFF. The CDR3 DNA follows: TGTGCCACCGTACAGGGTGCGAATGAGCAGTTCTTC.

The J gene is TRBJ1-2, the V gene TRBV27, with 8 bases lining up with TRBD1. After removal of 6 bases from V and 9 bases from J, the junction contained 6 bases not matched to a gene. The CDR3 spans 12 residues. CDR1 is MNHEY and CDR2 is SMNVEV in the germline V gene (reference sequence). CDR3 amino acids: CASSPDRDSYTF. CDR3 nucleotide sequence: TGTGCCAGCAGCCCGGACAGGGACAGCTACACCTTC.

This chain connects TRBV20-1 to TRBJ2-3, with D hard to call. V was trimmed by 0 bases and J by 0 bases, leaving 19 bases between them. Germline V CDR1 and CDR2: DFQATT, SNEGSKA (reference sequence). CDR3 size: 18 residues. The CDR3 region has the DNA TGCAGTGCTAGAGAATTGGCGAGGCTGGGGTCTAGCACAGATACGCAGTATTTT. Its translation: CSARELARLGSSTDTQYF.

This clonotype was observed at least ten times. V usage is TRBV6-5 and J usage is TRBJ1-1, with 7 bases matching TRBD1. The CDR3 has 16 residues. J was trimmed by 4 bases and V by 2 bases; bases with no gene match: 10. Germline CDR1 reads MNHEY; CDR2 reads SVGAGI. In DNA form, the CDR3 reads TGTGCCAGCAGTTACGGTAAAGGGGGCAGGGGCACTGAAGCTTTCTTT. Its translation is CASSYGKGGRGTEAFF.

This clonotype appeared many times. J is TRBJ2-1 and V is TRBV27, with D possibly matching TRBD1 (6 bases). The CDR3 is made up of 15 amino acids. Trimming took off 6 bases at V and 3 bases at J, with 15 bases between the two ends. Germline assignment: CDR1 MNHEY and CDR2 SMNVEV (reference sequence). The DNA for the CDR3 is TGTGCCAGCAGACCCGAGGGGGACCTCTACAATGAGCAGTTCTTC. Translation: CASRPEGDLYNEQFF.

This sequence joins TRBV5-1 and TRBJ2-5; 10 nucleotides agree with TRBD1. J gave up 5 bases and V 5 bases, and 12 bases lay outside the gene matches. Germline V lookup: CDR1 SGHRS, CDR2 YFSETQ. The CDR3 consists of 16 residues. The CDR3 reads CASRSRGTGVLETQYF. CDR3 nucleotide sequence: TGCGCCAGCAGGTCGCGAGGGACAGGGGTTTTGGAGACCCAGTACTTC.

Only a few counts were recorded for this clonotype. The CDR3 region has the DNA TGTGCCATCAAGATCGGACTGCTACCCTACGAGCAGTACTTC. It translates to CAIKIGLLPYEQYF. The chain couples TRBV10-3 to TRBJ2-7, with a possible D match to TRBD2 (5 bases). The V gene lost 7 bases and the J gene lost 2 bases, with 15 bases spanning the gap. Germline-derived CDR1 and CDR2 are ENHRY and SYGVKD. The CDR3 covers 14 residues.

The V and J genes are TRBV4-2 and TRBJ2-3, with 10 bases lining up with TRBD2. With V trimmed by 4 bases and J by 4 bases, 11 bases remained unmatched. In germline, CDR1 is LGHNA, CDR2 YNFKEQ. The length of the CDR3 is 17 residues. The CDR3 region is CASSRTPGLALSDTQYF. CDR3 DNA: TGTGCCAGCAGCCGAACGCCGGGACTAGCGTTATCAGATACGCAGTATTTT.

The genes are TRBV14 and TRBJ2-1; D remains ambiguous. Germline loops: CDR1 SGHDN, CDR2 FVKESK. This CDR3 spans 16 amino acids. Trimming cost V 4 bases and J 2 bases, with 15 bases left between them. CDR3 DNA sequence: TGTGCCAGCAGCCTTTCTTGGTCCTCAGCCTACAATGAGCAGTTCTTC. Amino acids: CASSLSWSSAYNEQFF.

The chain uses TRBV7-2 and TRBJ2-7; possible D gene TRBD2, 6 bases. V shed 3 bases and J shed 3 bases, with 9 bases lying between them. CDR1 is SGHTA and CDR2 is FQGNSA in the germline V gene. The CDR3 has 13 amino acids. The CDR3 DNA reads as TGTGCCAGCAGCTTCGGGACTTACTACGAGCAGTACTTC. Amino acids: CASSFGTYYEQYF.

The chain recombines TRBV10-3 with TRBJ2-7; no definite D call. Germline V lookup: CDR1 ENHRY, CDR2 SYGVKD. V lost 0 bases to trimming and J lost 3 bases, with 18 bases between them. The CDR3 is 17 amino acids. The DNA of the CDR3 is TGTGCCATCAGTGAGTCGATCGCAGGAACTAAATACTACGAGCAGTACTTC. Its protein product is CAISESIAGTKYYEQYF.

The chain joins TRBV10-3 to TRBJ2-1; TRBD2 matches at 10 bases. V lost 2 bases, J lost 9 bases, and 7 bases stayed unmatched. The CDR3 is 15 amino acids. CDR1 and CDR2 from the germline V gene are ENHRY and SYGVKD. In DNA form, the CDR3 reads TGTGCCATCAGTGAGCAGCGGGAGGGGATTGGTGAGCAGTTCTTC. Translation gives CAISEQREGIGEQFF.

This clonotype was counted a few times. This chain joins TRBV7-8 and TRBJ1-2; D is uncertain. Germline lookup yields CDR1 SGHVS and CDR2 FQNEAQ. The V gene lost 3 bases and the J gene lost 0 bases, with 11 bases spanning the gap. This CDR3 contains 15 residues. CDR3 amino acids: CASSLGTGPNYGYTF. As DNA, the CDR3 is TGTGCCAGCAGCTTGGGCACTGGGCCTAACTATGGCTACACCTTC.

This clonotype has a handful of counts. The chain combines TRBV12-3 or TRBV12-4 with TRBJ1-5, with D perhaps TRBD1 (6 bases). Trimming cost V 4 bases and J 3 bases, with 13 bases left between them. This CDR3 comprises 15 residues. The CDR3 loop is CASSSTGFANQPQHF. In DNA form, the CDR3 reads TGTGCCAGCAGTTCTACAGGGTTTGCCAATCAGCCCCAGCATTTT.

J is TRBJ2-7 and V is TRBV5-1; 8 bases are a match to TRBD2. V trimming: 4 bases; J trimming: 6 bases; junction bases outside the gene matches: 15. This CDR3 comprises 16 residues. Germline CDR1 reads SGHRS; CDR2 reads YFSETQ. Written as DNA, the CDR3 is TGCGCCAGCAGCCCGGGGACTAGTCCTAATGTTGGCGAGCAGTACTTC. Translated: CASSPGTSPNVGEQYF.

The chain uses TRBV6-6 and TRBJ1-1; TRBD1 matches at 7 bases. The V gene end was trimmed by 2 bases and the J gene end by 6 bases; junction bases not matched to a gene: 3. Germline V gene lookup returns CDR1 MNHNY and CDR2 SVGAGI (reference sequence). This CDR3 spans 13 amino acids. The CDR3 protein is CASSYPGQPEAFF. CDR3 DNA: TGTGCCAGCAGTTACCCGGGACAGCCTGAAGCTTTCTTT.

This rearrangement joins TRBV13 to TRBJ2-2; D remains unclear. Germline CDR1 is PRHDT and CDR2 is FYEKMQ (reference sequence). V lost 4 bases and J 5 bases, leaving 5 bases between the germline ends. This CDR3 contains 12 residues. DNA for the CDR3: TGTGCCAGCAGCTATGGGACCGGGGAGCTGTTTTTT. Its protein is CASSYGTGELFF. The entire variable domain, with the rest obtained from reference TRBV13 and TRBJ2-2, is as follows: AAGVIQSPRHLIKEKRETATLKCYPIPRHDTVYWYQQGPGQDPQFLISFYEKMQSDKGSIPDRFSAQQFSDYHSELNMSSLELGDSALYFCASSYGTGELFFGEGSRLTVL.

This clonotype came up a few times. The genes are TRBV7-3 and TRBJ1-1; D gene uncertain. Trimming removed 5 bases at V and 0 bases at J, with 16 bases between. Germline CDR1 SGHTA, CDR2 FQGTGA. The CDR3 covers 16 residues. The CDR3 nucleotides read TGTGCCAGCAGCCTATCCGCGGGAAATATGAACACTGAAGCTTTCTTT. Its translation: CASSLSAGNMNTEAFF.

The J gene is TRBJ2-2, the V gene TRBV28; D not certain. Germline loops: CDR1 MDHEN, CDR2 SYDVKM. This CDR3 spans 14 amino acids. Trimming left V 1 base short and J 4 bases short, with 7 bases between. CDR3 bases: TGTGCCAGCAGTTTATCCAGAAGCACCGGGGAGCTGTTTTTT. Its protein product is CASSLSRSTGELFF.

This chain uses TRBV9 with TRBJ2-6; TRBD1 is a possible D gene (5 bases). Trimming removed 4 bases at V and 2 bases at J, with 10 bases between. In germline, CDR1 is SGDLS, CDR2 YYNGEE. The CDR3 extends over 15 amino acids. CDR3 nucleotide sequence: TGTGCCAGCAGCCTCGACAGAGCTGGGGCCAACGTCCTGACTTTC. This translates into CASSLDRAGANVLTF.

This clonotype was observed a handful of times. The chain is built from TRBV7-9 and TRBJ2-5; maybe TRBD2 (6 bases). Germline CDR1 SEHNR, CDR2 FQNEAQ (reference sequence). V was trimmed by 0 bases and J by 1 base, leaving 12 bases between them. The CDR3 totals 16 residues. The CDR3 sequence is CASSLAWRAAQETQYF. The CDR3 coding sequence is TGTGCCAGCAGCTTAGCGTGGAGGGCAGCCCAAGAGACCCAGTACTTC.

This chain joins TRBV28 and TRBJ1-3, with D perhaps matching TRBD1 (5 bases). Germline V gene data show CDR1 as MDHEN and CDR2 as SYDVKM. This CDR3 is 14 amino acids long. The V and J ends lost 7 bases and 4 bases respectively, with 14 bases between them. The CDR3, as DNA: TGTGCCAGCATCCCGGGGGACGTAGGAAACACCATATATTTT. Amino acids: CASIPGDVGNTIYF.